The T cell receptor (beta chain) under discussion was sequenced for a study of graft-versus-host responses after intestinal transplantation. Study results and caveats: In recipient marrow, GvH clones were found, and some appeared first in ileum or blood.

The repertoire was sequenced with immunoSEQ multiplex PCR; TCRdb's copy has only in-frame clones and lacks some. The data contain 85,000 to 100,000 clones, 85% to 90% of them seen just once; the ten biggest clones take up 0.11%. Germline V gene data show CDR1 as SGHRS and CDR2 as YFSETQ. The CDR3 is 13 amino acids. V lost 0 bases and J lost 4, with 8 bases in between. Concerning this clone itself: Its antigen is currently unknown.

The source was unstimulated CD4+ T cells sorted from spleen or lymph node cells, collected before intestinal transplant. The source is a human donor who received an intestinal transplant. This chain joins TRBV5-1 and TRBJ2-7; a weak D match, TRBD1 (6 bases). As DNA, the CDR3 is TGCGCCAGCAGCTTGGAGAGGGGGTACGAGCAGTACTTC. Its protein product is CASSLERGYEQYF. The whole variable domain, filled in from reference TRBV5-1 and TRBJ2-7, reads KAGVTQTPRYLIKTRGQQVTLSCSPISGHRSVSWYQQTPGQGLQFLFEYFSETQRNKGNFPGRFSGRQFSNSRSEMNVSTLELGDSALYLCASSLERGYEQYFGPGTRLTVT.